These 20 T cell receptor beta chains share one sample of origin, sequenced in a study of T cell changes during pregnancy in multiple sclerosis. Repertoires were generated with immunoSEQ multiplex PCR, while TCRdb's copy carries only in-frame clones and drops some. This sample has tens of thousands of clones, with about nine tenths found just once. The source material was peripheral blood, sampled in the third trimester of pregnancy. The receptors here all came from a female donor in good health, enrolled as a control in a pregnancy study.

The V and J genes are TRBV11-2 and TRBJ2-2; TRBD2 might be the D (5 bases). Trimming took off 3 bases at V and 5 bases at J, with 16 bases between the two ends. The CDR3 consists of 16 residues. CDR1 is SGHAT and CDR2 is FQNNGV in the germline V gene. Here the CDR3 reads CASSFKTLGRTGELFF. CDR3 coding DNA: TGTGCCAGCAGCTTCAAAACTTTGGGGAGAACCGGGGAGCTGTTTTTT.

The V gene is TRBV7-8, the J gene TRBJ1-2; no firm D call. Trimming took 2 bases from V and 2 from J, leaving 12 bases between them. This CDR3 contains 15 residues. CDR1 SGHVS and CDR2 FQNEAQ come from the germline V gene. The CDR3 DNA follows: TGTGCCAGCAGCTTAAGCGCGGTAGCCAACTATGGCTACACCTTC. This encodes CASSLSAVANYGYTF.

V is TRBV28 and J is TRBJ2-2, with D possibly TRBD1 on 6 matching bases. Trimming took off 1 base at V and 8 bases at J, with 11 bases between the two ends. Per the germline V gene, CDR1 is MDHEN and CDR2 is SYDVKM. The CDR3 is 14 amino acids. The CDR3 DNA follows: TGTGCCAGCAGTTTATTACAGGGCACAGGGGAGCTGTTTTTT. Translated, it gives CASSLLQGTGELFF.

The chain joins TRBV6-6 to TRBJ1-2; TRBD1 is a possible D gene (5 bases). Trimming removed 5 bases from V and 4 bases from J, with 11 bases in between. CDR3 size: 13 residues. Germline V lookup: CDR1 MNHNY, CDR2 SVGAGI (reference sequence). CDR3 DNA sequence: TGTGCCAGCAGTCCCCAGGGTAGCTATGGCTACACCTTC. Translated: CASSPQGSYGYTF.

This chain connects TRBV7-2 to TRBJ1-5; D is unresolved. V lost 5 bases and J 0 bases, leaving 11 bases between the germline ends. Germline CDR1 reads SGHTA; CDR2 reads FQGNSA. The CDR3 runs to 15 residues. The CDR3 protein is CASSPRGSSNQPQHF. The CDR3 nucleotides are TGTGCCAGCAGCCCTCGAGGGTCTAGCAATCAGCCCCAGCATTTT.

This chain joins TRBV27 and TRBJ2-7; D may be TRBD1 (6 bases). V lost 5 bases and J lost 5, with 19 bases in between. The CDR3 spans 15 residues. Germline V gives CDR1 MNHEY, CDR2 SMNVEV (reference sequence). CDR3 nucleotide sequence: TGTGCCAGCAGTCCTCGGGCAGGGGTGAGAGACGAGCAGTACTTC. Translating it yields CASSPRAGVRDEQYF.

The CDR3 coding sequence is TGCGCCAGCGCCGGTTTACCGGGACAGGGGGCGGGGGGTTCCTACGAGCAGTACTTC. This gives the protein CASAGLPGQGAGGSYEQYF. This sequence joins TRBV10-2 and TRBJ2-7, with 12 positions matching TRBD1. Trimming cost V 8 bases and J 1 base; bases outside gene matches: 18. CDR3 length equals 19 residues. From germline, CDR1 is WSHSY and CDR2 SAAADI.

The V gene is TRBV15, the J gene TRBJ1-3; D gene uncertain. Germline assignment: CDR1 LNHNV and CDR2 YYDKDF (reference sequence). The CDR3 has 16 residues. With 1 base removed from V and 2 bases from J, the gap between germline ends came to 12 bases. CDR3 protein: CATSRVSLGTGNTIYF. CDR3 bases: TGTGCCACCAGCAGAGTAAGTCTCGGTACTGGAAACACCATATATTTT.

V and J are TRBV18 and TRBJ1-1; no definite D call. Trimming took 4 bases from V and 8 from J, leaving 17 bases between them. Per germline, CDR1 KGHSH and CDR2 LQKENI. The length of the CDR3 is 14 residues. The CDR3 protein is CASSLALEGREAFF. Here the CDR3 DNA reads TGTGCCAGCTCACTGGCTCTAGAGGGAAGGGAAGCTTTCTTT.

The J gene is TRBJ1-2, the V gene TRBV28; D remains ambiguous. There are 13 residues in the CDR3. V lost 6 bases to trimming and J lost 7 bases, with 15 bases between them. Germline values: CDR1 MDHEN, CDR2 SYDVKM. The CDR3 spells CASSLGGIGGYTF. The CDR3 coding sequence is TGTGCCAGCAGCTTGGGAGGGATCGGTGGCTACACCTTC.

The CDR3 is CATSRATGPTGELFF. The CDR3 DNA sequence: TGTGCCACCAGCAGGGCGACAGGGCCCACCGGGGAGCTGTTTTTT. The V gene is TRBV15, the J gene TRBJ2-2, with 7 positions matching TRBD1. The CDR3 totals 15 residues. The V gene's germline CDR1 is LNHNV and CDR2 YYDKDF (reference sequence). V lost 3 bases to trimming and J lost 4 bases; unmatched junction nucleotides: 5.

CDR3 region: CASSQGSGQGYTF. As DNA, the CDR3 is TGTGCCAGCAGCCAAGGGTCAGGGCAAGGCTACACCTTC. The chain employs TRBV14 and TRBJ1-2, with a tentative D call TRBD1 (5 bases). The CDR3 contains 13 residues. V lost 1 base, J lost 8 bases, and 11 bases lay in between. Germline CDR1 and CDR2: SGHDN and FVKESK.

This chain joins TRBV19 and TRBJ1-2, with unresolved D. CDR1 is LNHDA and CDR2 is SQIVND in the germline V gene (reference sequence). This CDR3 spans 12 amino acids. V was shortened by 10 bases and J by 1 base, with 10 bases between the two germline ends. In DNA form, the CDR3 reads TGTGCCACCAGTCGCGGTAACTATGGCTACACCTTC. Residues: CATSRGNYGYTF.

This rearrangement joins TRBV5-4 to TRBJ1-2, with D uncertain. Germline CDR1 SGHNT, CDR2 YYREEE (reference sequence). The CDR3 runs 15 residues. Trimming removed 0 bases from V and 4 bases from J, with 13 bases in between. CDR3 bases: TGTGCCAGCAGCTTGGCCCCTATAGGCGGCTATGGCTACACCTTC. It encodes CASSLAPIGGYGYTF.

The gene calls are TRBV7-2 and TRBJ2-1; 7 nucleotides align to TRBD1. Trimming cost V 4 bases and J 1 base; bases outside gene matches: 4. The germline CDR1 and CDR2 sequences are SGHTA and FQGNSA. This CDR3 spans 15 amino acids. DNA for the CDR3: TGTGCCAGCAGCTCTGACAGGGCTTCCTACAATGAGCAGTTCTTC. Translating it yields CASSSDRASYNEQFF.

The CDR3 sequence: CASSPRGDRGKDTQYF. Here the CDR3 DNA reads TGTGCCAGCAGCCCGAGGGGGGACAGGGGGAAAGATACGCAGTATTTT. The chain employs TRBV9 and TRBJ2-3; 11 bases agree with TRBD1. V lost 4 bases and J lost 5; bases outside the gene matches: 9. Germline CDR1 is SGDLS and CDR2 is YYNGEE. CDR3 length: 16 amino acids.

This clone was detected once. The rearrangement uses TRBV19 and TRBJ1-2; TRBD1 agrees at 8 bases. This CDR3 spans 16 amino acids. With 5 bases clipped from V and 1 base from J, the junction kept 9 bases outside the gene matches. The germline CDR1 and CDR2 sequences are LNHDA and SQIVND (reference sequence). The CDR3 loop reads CASSVQGARSNYGYTF. The CDR3 DNA reads as TGTGCCAGTAGTGTCCAGGGGGCGCGAAGTAACTATGGCTACACCTTC.

The chain combines TRBV7-9 with TRBJ2-2, with TRBD1 matching 9 bases. V trimming: 5 bases; J trimming: 4 bases; junction bases outside the gene matches: 2. Germline V gives CDR1 SEHNR, CDR2 FQNEAQ (reference sequence). This CDR3 has 14 amino acids. The CDR3: CASSHRGPTGELFF. The CDR3 coding sequence is TGTGCCAGCAGCCACAGGGGGCCCACCGGGGAGCTGTTTTTT. Using reference TRBV7-9 and TRBJ2-2 for the parts outside the CDR3, the full variable domain is DTGVSQNPRHKITKRGQNVTFRCDPISEHNRLYWYRQTLGQGPEFLTYFQNEAQLEKSRLLSDRFSAERPKGSFSTLEIQRTEQGDSAMYLCASSHRGPTGELFFGEGSRLTVL.

The chain has TRBV28 and TRBJ1-5; 9 bases map to TRBD1. Germline-derived CDR1 and CDR2 are MDHEN and SYDVKM. The CDR3 has 14 residues. V lost 6 bases and J lost 9; bases outside the gene matches: 9. In DNA, the CDR3 is TGTGCCAGCAGCCCGGGACAGGGACGTCTGCCCCAGCATTTT. Its translation: CASSPGQGRLPQHF.

The chain uses TRBV19 and TRBJ2-7, with D perhaps TRBD2 (5 bases). Germline CDR1 LNHDA, CDR2 SQIVND (reference sequence). CDR3 size: 13 residues. The V end lost 3 bases, the J end lost 0 bases, and 6 bases lay between the germline ends. This CDR3 reads CASSIGSSYEQYF. DNA for the CDR3: TGTGCCAGTAGTATTGGGAGCTCCTACGAGCAGTACTTC.